One and the same sample provided the 32 T cell receptor beta chains below, sequenced in a study of metastatic and nonmetastatic thyroid tumors. TCRdb re-analyzed the PCR reads using MiXCR. The table lists some 55,000 clones, 25% to 30% of them singletons. Thyroid surgery was performed in patients who had received no treatment beforehand. The material sequenced was blood. Every receptor here comes from a female donor with papillary thyroid cancer or a benign thyroid nodule (not recorded which). Some clones in this sample may be carry-over from other donors' samples.

The rearrangement uses TRBV20-1 and TRBJ2-7; no definite D call. The CDR3 has 11 residues. Germline lookup yields CDR1 DFQATT and CDR2 SNEGSKA (reference sequence). V lost 1 base and J lost 6, with 7 bases in between. CDR3: CSARVQAEQYF. The CDR3 DNA follows: TGCAGTGCTAGAGTCCAGGCCGAGCAGTACTTC.

The chain uses TRBV6-1 and TRBJ2-7; TRBD2 is a possible D gene (5 bases). The CDR3 sequence is 14 residues long. Looked up from germline, CDR1 is MNHNS and CDR2 is SASEGT. V shed 5 bases and J shed 3 bases, with 14 bases lying between them. CDR3 protein: CASSLGGGVYEQYF. CDR3 DNA sequence: TGTGCCAGCAGTTTAGGAGGAGGAGTCTACGAGCAGTACTTC.

The chain carries TRBV18 and TRBJ2-3, with D uncertain. The CDR3 contains 11 residues. Trimming pared 2 bases from V and 6 bases from J, leaving 3 bases between. From germline, CDR1 is KGHSH and CDR2 LQKENI. CDR3 in amino acids: CASSPGDTQYF. For the CDR3, the DNA is TGTGCCAGCTCACCAGGTGATACGCAGTATTTT.

This clone was seen many times. This chain joins TRBV6-5 and TRBJ2-5; 8 bases line up with TRBD2. Germline lookup yields CDR1 MNHEY and CDR2 SVGAGI. CDR3 size: 13 residues. With V trimmed by 2 bases and J by 5 bases, 1 base remained unmatched. CDR3 sequence: CASSYRGRETQYF. The CDR3 bases are TGTGCCAGCAGTTACCGCGGGAGGGAGACCCAGTACTTC.

The CDR3 is CASSFPGQPYGYTF. The CDR3, as DNA: TGTGCCAGCAGTTTTCCGGGACAGCCGTATGGCTACACCTTC. This chain uses TRBV28 with TRBJ1-2; TRBD1 matches 7 bases. Per the germline V gene, CDR1 is MDHEN and CDR2 is SYDVKM. The J segment lost 5 bases and the V segment lost 3 bases, leaving 6 bases of the junction unmatched. The CDR3 loop spans 14 amino acids.

V gene TRBV30 combines with J gene TRBJ1-1, with unresolved D. V shed 0 bases and J shed 8 bases, with 10 bases lying between them. The CDR3 consists of 12 residues. Germline CDR1 GTSNPN, CDR2 SVGIG (reference sequence). The CDR3: CAWSVPYREAFF. In DNA form, the CDR3 reads TGTGCCTGGAGTGTACCTTACAGAGAAGCTTTCTTT.

The chain has TRBV30 and TRBJ1-5; 7 nucleotides align to TRBD1. The CDR3 extends over 13 amino acids. V lost 0 bases to trimming and J lost 6 bases; unmatched junction nucleotides: 2. The germline V gene has CDR1 GTSNPN and CDR2 SVGIG (reference sequence). The CDR3 DNA reads as TGTGCCTGGAGTGTTCAGGGGGGTCAGCCCCAGCATTTT. This codes for CAWSVQGGQPQHF.

In its sample, this clone was seen once. The V and J genes are TRBV7-6 and TRBJ2-7; possible D gene TRBD2, 6 bases. Germline values: CDR1 SGHVS, CDR2 FNYEAQ. The CDR3 has 15 residues. The V end lost 1 base, the J end lost 0 bases, and 10 bases lay between the germline ends. This CDR3 is CASSLGDLPSYEQYF. CDR3 bases: TGTGCCAGCAGCTTAGGGGACTTACCCTCCTACGAGCAGTACTTC. Together with reference TRBV7-6 and TRBJ2-7, the CDR3 gives the full variable domain: GAGVSQSPRYKVTKRGQDVALRCDPISGHVSLYWYRQALGQGPEFLTYFNYEAQQDKSGLPNDRFSAERPEGSISTLTIQRTEQRDSAMYRCASSLGDLPSYEQYFGPGTRLTVT.

V gene TRBV19 combines with J gene TRBJ1-5; D is possibly TRBD1 (6 bases). The V and J ends lost 5 bases and 6 bases respectively, with 17 bases between them. Looked up from germline, CDR1 is LNHDA and CDR2 is SQIVND (reference sequence). The CDR3 has 15 residues. The CDR3 sequence: CASSLIWGQSQPQHF. CDR3 sequence (DNA): TGTGCCAGTAGTTTGATTTGGGGGCAGAGTCAGCCCCAGCATTTT.

This clone showed up just a few times. This rearrangement joins TRBV27 to TRBJ2-1; the D gene is possibly TRBD1 (6 bases). Germline CDR1 is MNHEY and CDR2 is SMNVEV (reference sequence). Trimming cost V 5 bases and J 1 base, with 12 bases left between them. The CDR3 sequence is 15 residues long. CDR3 sequence: CASSNTGSSYNEQFF. CDR3 nucleotides: TGTGCCAGCAGTAATACAGGGTCTTCCTACAATGAGCAGTTCTTC.

This chain joins TRBV11-2 and TRBJ2-1; perhaps D is TRBD1 or TRBD2 (5 bases each). CDR1 and CDR2 from the germline V gene are SGHAT and FQNNGV. This CDR3 spans 17 amino acids. Between the trimmed V and J ends, which lost 5 bases and 8 bases, there was a span of 25 bases. CDR3 nucleotide sequence: TGTGCCAGCAGCCGGATGCTTCCAGGGATGGGGGACCATGAGCAGTTCTTC. This gives the protein CASSRMLPGMGDHEQFF.

This clone was picked up a small number of times. The rearrangement uses TRBV12-3 or TRBV12-4 and TRBJ1-4; no firm D call. This CDR3 comprises 14 residues. V shed 3 bases and J shed 6 bases, with 11 bases lying between them. The CDR3 DNA is TGTGCCAGCAGTTTCGGTCAGAGAGATGAAAAACTGTTTTTT. It is translated as CASSFGQRDEKLFF.

The CDR3 sequence: CASSEGTRGTQYF. The CDR3 bases are TGTGCCAGCTCGGAAGGGACTCGAGGTACGCAGTATTTT. The rearrangement uses TRBV7-2 and TRBJ2-3, with D tentatively TRBD2 (6 bases). The CDR3 is 13 amino acids. The V end was cut by 8 bases, the J end by 8 bases, with 17 bases between. Germline assignment: CDR1 SGHTA and CDR2 FQGNSA.

J is TRBJ2-5 and V is TRBV6-1, with a tentative D call TRBD2 (6 bases). Trimming cost V 3 bases and J 5 bases, with 22 bases left between them. Germline-derived CDR1 and CDR2 are MNHNS and SASEGT. The CDR3 is 17 residues long. CDR3 nucleotides: TGTGCCAGCAGTGATTTGGAGCACCGGGACTTGATGGAGACCCAGTACTTC. Protein: CASSDLEHRDLMETQYF.

In this sample, this clone turned up a few times. The gene calls are TRBV2 and TRBJ2-3; D gene ambiguous. CDR1 SNHLY and CDR2 FYNNEI come from the germline V gene. The CDR3 has 15 amino acids. The V gene lost 1 base and the J gene lost 0 bases, with 8 bases spanning the gap. The CDR3, as DNA: TGTGCCAGCAGTGAAGGGACGGCTAGCACAGATACGCAGTATTTT. Amino acids: CASSEGTASTDTQYF. Drawing the rest from reference TRBV2 and TRBJ2-3, the complete variable domain is EPEVTQTPSHQVTQMGQEVILRCVPISNHLYFYWYRQILGQKVEFLVSFYNNEISEKSEIFDDQFSVERPDGSNFTLKIRSTKLEDSAMYFCASSEGTASTDTQYFGPGTRLTVL.

This clone has a handful of counts. The genes are TRBV12-3 or TRBV12-4 and TRBJ1-1; no firm D call. V lost 5 bases and J lost 1, with 8 bases in between. This CDR3 is built from 13 residues. The CDR3 DNA follows: TGTGCCAGCAGTCCTCAACAGAACACTGAAGCTTTCTTT. As protein: CASSPQQNTEAFF.

CDR3 sequence (DNA): TGTGCCAGCAGCCCAGCCGGCGGAGGTGCCTACGAGCAGTACTTC. It is translated as CASSPAGGGAYEQYF. The V call is TRBV7-2, the J call TRBJ2-7, with D possibly matching TRBD2 (5 bases). Germline CDR1 and CDR2: SGHTA and FQGNSA. This CDR3 has 15 residues. The ends were cut back, 5 bases at V and 2 bases at J, with 16 bases in the middle.

This clone was counted a few times. CDR3 amino acids: CASEQQGMENTEAFF. As DNA, the CDR3 is TGTGCCAGCGAACAACAGGGGATGGAGAACACTGAAGCTTTCTTT. This chain links TRBV28 with TRBJ1-1; 7 nucleotides align to TRBD1. The CDR3 has 15 amino acids. Germline trimming cut 8 bases from V and 1 base from J; bases unmatched to any gene: 10. The germline CDR1 and CDR2 sequences are MDHEN and SYDVKM.

This clone was picked up a small number of times. The chain employs TRBV6-2 or TRBV6-3 and TRBJ2-3; D may be TRBD2 (6 bases). V shed 8 bases and J shed 5 bases, with 17 bases lying between them. The CDR3 runs 14 residues. Looked up from germline, CDR1 is MNHEY and CDR2 is SVGEGT. CDR3 region: CASRDPGGEDTQYF. The CDR3 bases are TGTGCCAGCCGGGACCCCGGAGGGGAAGATACGCAGTATTTT.

This clone was seen a handful of times. J is TRBJ1-2 and V is TRBV11-3; 7 bases match TRBD1. The V and J ends lost 5 bases and 1 base, in that order; junction bases with no gene match: 1. Per the germline V gene, CDR1 is SGHNT and CDR2 is YENEEA. The CDR3 is made up of 13 amino acids. The CDR3 sequence: CASSDRVNYGYTF. The DNA of the CDR3 is TGTGCCAGCAGCGACAGGGTTAACTATGGCTACACCTTC.

This clone appeared many times. The chain employs TRBV20-1 and TRBJ1-1; the D gene is possibly TRBD1 (5 bases). The germline V gene encodes CDR1 DFQATT and CDR2 SNEGSKA (reference sequence). V was shortened by 6 bases and J by 3 bases, with 11 bases between the two germline ends. The CDR3 spans 12 residues. CDR3 sequence: CSAAGPDTEAFF. The DNA for the CDR3 is TGCAGTGCCGCGGGGCCCGACACTGAAGCTTTCTTT.

Details on this clone: A much larger clone lies a single base off, so this may be a read error. The chain links TRBV6-2 or TRBV6-3 to TRBJ2-2; TRBD2 matches 11 bases. V was pared by 0 bases and J by 2 bases, with 8 bases of the junction left unmatched. The CDR3 runs to 19 residues. The germline V gene has CDR1 MNHEY and CDR2 SVGEGT. The CDR3 DNA reads as TGTGCCAGCAGTTACTCAGGTCTAGCGGGAGGAGTCAACACCGGGGAGCTGTTTTTT. Translated: CASSYSGLAGGVNTGELFF.

This clone came up a few times. The chain employs TRBV15 and TRBJ2-7, with 9 bases that match TRBD1. The V gene end was trimmed by 6 bases and the J gene end by 5 bases; junction bases not matched to a gene: 11. The CDR3 has 15 amino acids. Germline CDR1 reads LNHNV; CDR2 reads YYDKDF (reference sequence). CDR3 region: CATSAQDRGRDEQYF. CDR3 bases: TGTGCCACCAGTGCTCAGGACAGGGGAAGAGACGAGCAGTACTTC.

V and J are TRBV11-2 and TRBJ1-6, with D perhaps matching TRBD1 (5 bases). CDR1 is SGHAT, CDR2 FQNNGV, per germline. Trimming cost V 1 base and J 9 bases, with 16 bases left between them. The CDR3 extends over 16 amino acids. This CDR3 is CASSLGRGVILSPLHF. As DNA, the CDR3 is TGTGCCAGCAGCTTAGGCCGGGGGGTAATACTTTCACCCCTCCACTTT.

The chain couples TRBV4-2 to TRBJ1-6; D ambiguous. Germline V gene lookup returns CDR1 LGHNA and CDR2 YNFKEQ. V was shortened by 0 bases and J by 8 bases, with 11 bases between the two germline ends. The CDR3 loop spans 15 amino acids. The CDR3 sequence: CASSQDPREDSPLHF. For the CDR3, the DNA is TGTGCCAGCAGCCAAGATCCGCGAGAGGATTCACCCCTCCACTTT.

V usage is TRBV6-1 and J usage is TRBJ1-3; 7 nucleotides line up with TRBD1. The CDR3 is made up of 15 amino acids. The ends lost 6 bases at V and 1 base at J; junction bases unmatched: 6. Germline CDR1 MNHNS, CDR2 SASEGT. The CDR3 loop is CASRRGTVSGNTIYF. Written as DNA, the CDR3 is TGTGCCAGCAGGAGGGGGACAGTTTCTGGAAACACCATATATTTT.

This chain links TRBV3-1 with TRBJ2-7; D is tentatively TRBD1 or TRBD2 (7 bases each). V gave up 1 base and J gave up 3 bases, with 19 bases separating them. Germline CDR1 reads LGHDT; CDR2 reads YNNKEL (reference sequence). This CDR3 has 17 residues. DNA of the CDR3: TGTGCCAGCAGCCAAGGTCCCCGGGGGGACAGAGGCTACGAGCAGTACTTC. Its translation: CASSQGPRGDRGYEQYF.

The gene calls are TRBV19 and TRBJ2-7; 9 nucleotides agree with TRBD2. Germline loops: CDR1 LNHDA, CDR2 SQIVND (reference sequence). The CDR3 is made up of 14 amino acids. With V trimmed by 5 bases and J by 4 bases, 6 bases remained unmatched. The CDR3 loop reads CASSQAGGFYEQYF. CDR3 sequence (DNA): TGTGCCAGTAGTCAAGCGGGGGGATTTTACGAGCAGTACTTC.

This clone was seen a few times. The CDR3 region is CATSGRGTSTDTQYF. CDR3 nucleotide sequence: TGTGCCACCAGTGGGAGAGGGACCAGCACAGATACGCAGTATTTT. The chain has TRBV24-1 and TRBJ2-3, with D perhaps TRBD1 or TRBD2 (5 bases each). Trimming left V 5 bases short and J 0 bases short, with 11 bases between. Germline CDR1 and CDR2: KGHDR and SFDVKD. The CDR3 length is 15 residues.

The V call is TRBV7-3, the J call TRBJ1-2; possible D gene TRBD1, 5 bases. This CDR3 comprises 13 residues. Trimming pared 0 bases from V and 7 bases from J, leaving 9 bases between. Germline V gene data show CDR1 as SGHTA and CDR2 as FQGTGA. The CDR3, as DNA: TGTGCCAGCAGCTTAACGGGGGAAGGTGGCTACACCTTC. This sequence encodes CASSLTGEGGYTF.

This clone is labeled as medium-sized (0.01 to 0.1%). The rearrangement links TRBV7-3 to TRBJ2-7; a possible D gene is TRBD1 (6 bases). CDR3 size: 13 residues. Trimming took 1 base from V and 11 from J, leaving 15 bases between them. Germline CDR1 reads SGHTA; CDR2 reads FQGTGA. The CDR3 protein is CASSLNPAQGKYF. CDR3 in DNA: TGTGCCAGCAGCTTAAACCCCGCGCAGGGGAAGTACTTC.

This clone was observed a single time. The chain carries TRBV7-2 and TRBJ2-3; D is perhaps TRBD1 (5 bases). The germline CDR1 and CDR2 sequences are SGHTA and FQGNSA. With 5 bases removed from V and 4 bases from J, the gap between germline ends came to 7 bases. This CDR3 contains 12 residues. The CDR3 nucleotides read TGTGCCAGCAGCATAGGGGCAGATACGCAGTATTTT. It encodes CASSIGADTQYF.